The subject of this entry is one T cell receptor (beta chain). Its antigen is as yet unknown. The sample is drawn from a study of cytomegalovirus exposure and HLA in healthy donors. 60 Vbeta and 13 Jbeta primers were used in PCR. In the study's own analysis: Approximately 9.9 million of roughly 81 million unique TCR beta chains were shared, per a later count. The data were produced by immunoSEQ multiplex PCR, yet TCRdb's version contains in-frame clones alone and is incomplete. That table is the source of V, J and clone size, and D and trimming were worked out from the DNA. The top ten clones hold roughly 2% of a sample with roughly 250,000 clones, roughly 81% of them seen once. Study results and caveats: There were several of the most significant clusters that appeared linked to common viral pathogens in a later analysis. For most TCR sequences rarity was the rule, although some public TCRs occurred in many donors. Looking again later, the authors saw that most CMV-associated TCR beta chains seemed HLA-restricted.

The germline V gene encodes CDR1 ENHRY and CDR2 SYGVKD. The CDR3 consists of 14 residues. Trimming took 3 bases from V and 7 from J; bases not matched to a gene: 5. The TCR was taken from a woman in her thirties or forties in good health and CMV-seropositive. This chain uses TRBV10-3 with TRBJ2-2; 7 nucleotides match TRBD1. The sample comprised PBMCs. In DNA, the CDR3 is TGTGCCATCAGTGACACAGGGGAAGTCGGGGAGCTGTTTTTT. It specifies CAISDTGEVGELFF.